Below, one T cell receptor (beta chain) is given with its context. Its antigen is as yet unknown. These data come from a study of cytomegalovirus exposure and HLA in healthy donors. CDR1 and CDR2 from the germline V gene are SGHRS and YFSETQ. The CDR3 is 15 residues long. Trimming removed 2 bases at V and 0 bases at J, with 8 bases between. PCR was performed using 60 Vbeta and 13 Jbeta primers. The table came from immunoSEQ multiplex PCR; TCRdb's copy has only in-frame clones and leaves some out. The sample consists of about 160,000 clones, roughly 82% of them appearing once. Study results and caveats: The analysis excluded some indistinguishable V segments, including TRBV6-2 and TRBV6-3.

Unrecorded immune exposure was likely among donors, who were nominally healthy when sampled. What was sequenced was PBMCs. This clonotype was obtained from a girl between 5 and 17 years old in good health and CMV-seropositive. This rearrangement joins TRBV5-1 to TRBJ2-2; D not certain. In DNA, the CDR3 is TGCGCCAGCAGCTTCGTCAGTCCGAACACCGGGGAGCTGTTTTTT. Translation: CASSFVSPNTGELFF. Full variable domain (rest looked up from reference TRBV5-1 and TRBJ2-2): KAGVTQTPRYLIKTRGQQVTLSCSPISGHRSVSWYQQTPGQGLQFLFEYFSETQRNKGNFPGRFSGRQFSNSRSEMNVSTLELGDSALYLCASSFVSPNTGELFFGEGSRLTVL.